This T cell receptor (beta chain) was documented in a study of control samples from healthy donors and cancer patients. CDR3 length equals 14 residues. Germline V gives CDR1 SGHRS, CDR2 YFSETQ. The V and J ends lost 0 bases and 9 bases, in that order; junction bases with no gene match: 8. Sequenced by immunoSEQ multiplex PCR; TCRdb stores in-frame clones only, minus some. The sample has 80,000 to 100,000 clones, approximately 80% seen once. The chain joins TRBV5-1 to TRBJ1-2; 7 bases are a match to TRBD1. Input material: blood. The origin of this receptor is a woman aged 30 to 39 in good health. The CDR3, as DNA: TGCGCCAGCAGCTTGGATTTTCAGGGGGGTAGCTACACCTTC. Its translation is CASSLDFQGGSYTF.